These 15 T cell receptor beta chains were sequenced from one sample in a study of early T cells in non-severe SARS-CoV-2 infection. TCRdb passed the 5' RACE reads through MiXCR, listing each CDR3 protein once. The profile shows approximately 83,000 distinct CDR3 sequences, about 14% of them singletons. The sample comprised whole blood. These receptors originate from an adult who was a healthcare worker with PCR-confirmed SARS-CoV-2 infection or an uninfected control (not recorded which).

The chain combines TRBV7-2 with TRBJ2-1; 10 positions agree with TRBD1. V lost 3 bases to trimming and J lost 6 bases; unmatched junction nucleotides: 5. CDR3 size: 15 residues. Germline lookup yields CDR1 SGHTA and CDR2 FQGNSA. As DNA, the CDR3 is TGTGCCAGCAGCTTGACAGGGGGCGAGGGCAATGAGCAGTTCTTC. It codes for CASSLTGGEGNEQFF.

This chain joins TRBV7-6 and TRBJ1-3; TRBD1 matches 7 bases. V was clipped by 1 base and J by 2 bases; unmatched bases: 5. CDR3 length: 16 residues. Looked up from germline, CDR1 is SGHVS and CDR2 is FNYEAQ. In nucleotides, the CDR3 is TGTGCCAGCAGCTTAGAGGGGGCTACTACTGGAAACACCATATATTTT. Translation gives CASSLEGATTGNTIYF.

This clonotype was seen ten or more times. The chain couples TRBV20-1 to TRBJ2-1; D may correspond to TRBD1 or TRBD2 (7 bases each). The V end was cut by 2 bases, the J end by 9 bases, with 20 bases between. CDR1 is DFQATT, CDR2 SNEGSKA, per germline (reference sequence). CDR3 length: 15 residues. CDR3 nucleotides: TGCAGTGCTAGAAGAAGGGAGGGGGCGCAGGGTGAGCAGTTCTTC. Its protein product is CSARRREGAQGEQFF.

This clonotype was recorded at least ten times. The chain links TRBV19 to TRBJ1-2, with D maybe TRBD1 (5 bases). The CDR3 consists of 16 residues. Germline V gene data show CDR1 as LNHDA and CDR2 as SQIVND (reference sequence). Trimming removed 3 bases at V and 0 bases at J, with 14 bases between. CDR3 in amino acids: CASSMMRGHPNYGYTF. The DNA for the CDR3 is TGTGCCAGTAGTATGATGAGGGGCCATCCTAACTATGGCTACACCTTC.

The V call is TRBV7-9, the J call TRBJ1-6, with D tentatively TRBD1 (6 bases). Trimming stripped 5 bases from V and 6 bases from J, with 14 bases between. Germline values: CDR1 SEHNR, CDR2 FQNEAQ (reference sequence). This CDR3 region has 15 residues. In DNA, the CDR3 is TGTGCCAGCAGCACTAGCCAGGGGACTAATTCACCCCTCCACTTT. It codes for CASSTSQGTNSPLHF.

This clonotype was observed many times. At one of its ends the junction is not consistent with the germline gene, which may arise from a read error. The rearrangement joins TRBV3-1 to TRBJ2-1, with TRBD2 matching 9 bases. The V gene's germline CDR1 is LGHDT and CDR2 YNNKEL (reference sequence). CDR3 size: 15 residues. The CDR3 here is CASSHAGLATNEQFF. DNA for the CDR3: TGCGCCAGCAGCCATGCGGGACTAGCCACCAATGAGCAGTTCTTC.

At least ten counts were recorded for this clonotype. V and J are TRBV5-8 and TRBJ1-2; the D is unclear. V was trimmed by 4 bases and J by 4 bases, leaving 11 bases between them. Germline CDR1 and CDR2: SGHTS and YDEGEE. The CDR3 totals 13 residues. CDR3 DNA: TGTGCCAGCAGCCCCGGCTTAGTCTATGGCTACACCTTC. Encoded protein: CASSPGLVYGYTF.

This clonotype was observed many times. The chain couples TRBV3-1 to TRBJ1-1; D gene ambiguous. Germline loops: CDR1 LGHDT, CDR2 YNNKEL (reference sequence). The V end was cut by 8 bases, the J end by 7 bases, with 11 bases between. The CDR3 contains 11 residues. CDR3 in DNA: TGTGCCAGCCAGGCCCGTAATGAAGCTTTCTTT. This codes for CASQARNEAFF.

The chain carries TRBV7-8 and TRBJ2-2; D gene uncertain. This CDR3 comprises 14 residues. Germline V gene data show CDR1 as SGHVS and CDR2 as FQNEAQ. V was pared by 2 bases and J by 2 bases, with 6 bases between. The CDR3 region has the DNA TGTGCCAGCAGCTTAAGCAGAAACACCGGGGAGCTGTTTTTT. Its translation is CASSLSRNTGELFF. The variable domain in full, completed from reference TRBV7-8 and TRBJ2-2, reads GAGVSQSPRYKVAKRGQDVALRCDPISGHVSLFWYQQALGQGPEFLTYFQNEAQLDKSGLPSDRFFAERPEGSVSTLKIQRTQQEDSAVYLCASSLSRNTGELFFGEGSRLTVL.

The CDR3 DNA reads TGTGCCAGCAGCCTGACCCAATCTGGGGCCAACGTCCTGACTTTC. This codes for CASSLTQSGANVLTF. V is TRBV7-9 and J is TRBJ2-6; unclear D gene. The CDR3 has 15 amino acids. The germline V gene encodes CDR1 SEHNR and CDR2 FQNEAQ (reference sequence). V was trimmed by 5 bases and J by 1 base, leaving 9 bases between them.

This clonotype has ten or more counts. The chain has TRBV12-3 or TRBV12-4 and TRBJ1-5, with 9 bases identical to TRBD1. CDR3 length: 15 amino acids. After removal of 6 bases from V and 2 bases from J, the junction contained 5 bases not matched to a gene. The CDR3 protein is CASRTGGKGNQPQHF. In DNA form, the CDR3 reads TGTGCCAGCAGGACAGGGGGGAAAGGCAATCAGCCCCAGCATTTT.

Notes on this clonotype: Sequence at one end of the junction differs from germline and may be a read error. CDR3 nucleotide sequence: TGTGCCGGCAGCCAAGCGAAGAGCGGGGGGCCTCTCCCAGATACGCAGTATTTT. It specifies CAGSQAKSGGPLPDTQYF. The chain carries TRBV4-2 and TRBJ2-3; 9 nucleotides line up with TRBD2. Germline V CDR1 and CDR2: LGHNA, YNFKEQ. The CDR3 is 18 amino acids.

This clonotype was seen a handful of times. J is TRBJ1-1 and V is TRBV25-1; perhaps TRBD1 as D (5 bases). The germline V gene has CDR1 MGHDK and CDR2 SYGVNS. V was cut by 9 bases and J by 1 base, with 15 bases left in between. CDR3 length equals 14 residues. The CDR3 sequence is CARPQGTENTEAFF. DNA for the CDR3: TGTGCCAGACCTCAAGGGACGGAGAACACTGAAGCTTTCTTT.

The genes are TRBV29-1 and TRBJ2-1, with D unresolved. The CDR3 contains 10 residues. The V and J ends lost 5 bases and 4 bases respectively, with 3 bases between them. Per the germline V gene, CDR1 is SQVTM and CDR2 is ANQGSEA. The CDR3, as DNA: TGCAGCGTTTATTACAATGAGCAGTTCTTC. It translates to CSVYYNEQFF.

Turning to this clonotype: As the CDR3 is not closed by the conserved phenylalanine or tryptophan, this likely results from a read error. The DNA is left out, because the CDR3 cannot be placed on it with certainty; the CDR3 is given as TCRdb lists it. The J gene is TRBJ2-7, the V gene TRBV6-5. Looked up from germline, CDR1 is MNHEY and CDR2 is SVGAGI. The CDR3 numbers 8 amino acids, ends counted. The CDR3 spells CASPQRVP.